The rows below give T cell receptor beta chains drawn from one sample of a study of T cells after yellow fever vaccination. TCRdb used MiXCR to reprocess the 5' RACE reads, holding one entry per CDR3 protein. The sample yields 250,000 to 350,000 distinct CDR3 sequences, around 4.4% seen once. Source: PBMCs, taken 15 days after the yellow fever booster vaccination. These receptor sequences come from a man aged 18 to 29 who received the YFV17D yellow fever vaccine. Each CDR3 is given with its conserved first and last residue. Each record gives: clone size, V gene, D gene, J gene, CDR3 DNA, CDR3 protein. A D gene is named only where the DNA matches it firmly. Rows may omit the clone size; those that give it use once, few, many or a size class.

many	TRBV5-1	-	TRBJ2-1	TGCGCCAGCAGCTTGTCCGGGCCCCACAATGAGCAGTTCTTC	CASSLSGPHNEQFF
-	TRBV9	-	TRBJ2-1	TGTGCCAGCAGCGTATGGTCGGTGGGGCTTAGCTCCTACAATGAGCAGTTCTTC	CASSVWSVGLSSYNEQFF
few	TRBV6-2/TRBV6-3	TRBD2	TRBJ2-3	TGTGCCAGCAGCCCCCAGGCTAGCGGGGGGACGAGCACAGATACGCAGTATTTT	CASSPQASGGTSTDTQYF
many	TRBV4-3	-	TRBJ1-1	TGCGCCAGCAGCGCACTTTCAAGGTTATCGAACACTGAAGCTTTCTTT	CASSALSRLSNTEAFF
few	TRBV5-1	-	TRBJ1-4	TGCGCCAGCAGCTTGACCTTGACAGCAGGACATGAAAAACTGTTTTTT	CASSLTLTAGHEKLFF
-	TRBV5-1	TRBD1	TRBJ1-3	TGCGCCAGCAGCTTGAAGGCAGGGGGCCCGCGCGGCAACACCATATATTTT	CASSLKAGGPRGNTIYF
few	TRBV6-5	-	TRBJ1-3	TGTGCCAGCAGTTACAGCGACTCTGGAAACACCATATATTTT	CASSYSDSGNTIYF
-	TRBV7-2	TRBD1	TRBJ1-2	TGTGCCAGCAGCTTCCCATACAGGGGAGGCTACACCTTC	CASSFPYRGGYTF
few	TRBV20-1	-	TRBJ2-5	TGCAGTGCTAGAACCGGGACCACTCAAGAGACCCAGTACTTC	CSARTGTTQETQYF
many	TRBV7-9	-	TRBJ1-6	TGTGCCAGCAGCCTATTGACCGGGACGGTCGATTCACCCCTCCACTTT	CASSLLTGTVDSPLHF
-	TRBV5-4	TRBD2	TRBJ2-3	TGTGCCAGCAGCACCGGGGGGGTTGGCACAGATACGCAGTATTTT	CASSTGGVGTDTQYF
many	TRBV20-1	-	TRBJ2-5	TGCAGTGCTAGAGGTCGGCTTTCCGGAAGGGAGACCCAGTACTTC	CSARGRLSGRETQYF